The rows below give T cell receptor beta chains drawn from one sample of a study of shared clonotypes between healthy human individuals. Libraries were prepared by immunoSEQ multiplex PCR; TCRdb keeps only in-frame clonotypes and omits some of them. The sample lists approximately 2.5 million clones; 85% to 95% were seen once. What was sequenced was naive CD4+ T cells sorted from blood. These receptors were taken from a young man in good health. Both conserved end residues are part of each CDR3. D genes are given only for firm matches. The listing skips clone size in some rows; elsewhere it reads once, few, many or a size class.

.,TRBV30,TRBJ2-5,TRBD2,TGTGCCTGGAGTGTGGGACTAGCGGGAGGGGGGGAGACCCAGTACTTC,CAWSVGLAGGGETQYF
.,TRBV4-1,TRBJ2-3,TRBD2,TGCGCCAGCAGCCGACTAGCGGGGGAACTCACAGATACGCAGTATTTT,CASSRLAGELTDTQYF
.,TRBV7-2,TRBJ2-7,.,TGTGCCAGCAGCTTACAACCAGTCTCCTACGAGCAGTACTTC,CASSLQPVSYEQYF
.,TRBV5-5,TRBJ1-2,.,TGTGCCAGCAGCTTGGATGCTTTTCAGGGGTATGGCTACACCTTC,CASSLDAFQGYGYTF
.,TRBV11-3,TRBJ2-7,.,TGTGCCAGCAGCTTAGGACAGGCTCTAGTCTACGAGCAGTACTTC,CASSLGQALVYEQYF
.,TRBV5-1,TRBJ2-5,TRBD1,TGCGCCAGCAGCTTTGCCTACGGACAGGGGGGACAAGAGACCCAGTACTTC,CASSFAYGQGGQETQYF
once,TRBV7-2,TRBJ2-3,TRBD1,TGTGCCAGCAGCTCCGCGGACAGGGTGGATACGCAGTATTTT,CASSSADRVDTQYF
.,TRBV11-1,TRBJ1-1,.,TGTGCCAGCAGCTTCCTGGACACTGAAGCTTTCTTT,CASSFLDTEAFF
.,TRBV10-3,TRBJ2-5,.,TGTGCCATCAGTTCGGGAGAAGAGACCCAGTACTTC,CAISSGEETQYF
.,TRBV6-5,TRBJ2-2,TRBD1,TGTGCCAGCAGTTATGACAGGGCCGGGGAGCTGTTTTTT,CASSYDRAGELFF
.,TRBV19,TRBJ2-7,.,TGTGCCAACCCGGACATTTCCTACGAGCAGTACTTC,CANPDISYEQYF
.,TRBV30,TRBJ1-1,.,TGTGCCTGGAGTCCGCTCCCGGGTAATCAAGCTTTCTTT,CAWSPLPGNQAFF
.,TRBV16,TRBJ1-5,.,TGTGCCAGCAGCCAATCGATCGGGGGCGGAGGTCAGCCCCAGCATTTT,CASSQSIGGGGQPQHF
.,TRBV2,TRBJ2-3,.,TGTGCCAGCAGGAACACAGGCACAGATACGCAGTATTTT,CASRNTGTDTQYF
.,TRBV4-2,TRBJ2-7,TRBD1,TGTGCCAGCAGCCTCTACTTGGGGACAGAATCCTACGAGCAGTACTTC,CASSLYLGTESYEQYF
.,TRBV11-2,TRBJ1-6,.,TGTGCCAGCAGCTTAAAATCACCCCTCCACTTT,CASSLKSPLHF
.,TRBV6-5,TRBJ2-3,.,TGTGCCAGCAGGGAGCCGGGGACAGATACGCAGTATTTT,CASREPGTDTQYF